The clone carrying this T cell receptor beta chain has a single count. What it binds is not known. The sample contains more than one DNA sequence encoding this CDR3. This sample was taken from a study of shared clonotypes between healthy human individuals. Sequencing used immunoSEQ multiplex PCR; TCRdb keeps in-frame clones, though not all of them. The sample includes about 1 million clones, around four fifths of them seen just once. V was cut by 3 bases and J by 0 bases, with 8 bases left in between. This CDR3 is 14 amino acids long. Per the germline V gene, CDR1 is KGHSH and CDR2 is LQKENI. CD4+ cells were split into CD45RA+ naive and CD45RA-negative memory subsets. Study-wide findings and caveats: Generally, naive subsets came out with larger estimated richness than memory subsets. The study sampled only blood, and tissue repertoires likely differ. Non-shared clonotypes were found to have lower generation probabilities than the clonotypes that were shared by all four of the sorted-subset donors.

What was sequenced was memory CD4+ T cells sorted from blood. As for subset: CD45RA-negative fraction. This TCR was sampled from a young man in good health. The V gene is TRBV18, the J gene TRBJ1-1; D gene unclear. In DNA form, the CDR3 reads TGTGCCAGCTCACCCGGGATTATGAACACTGAAGCTTTCTTT. Translating it yields CASSPGIMNTEAFF.